Below, 17 T cell receptor beta chains from the same sample are listed, as sequenced in a study of T cells after yellow fever vaccination (dated by TCRdb to the late 2010s). The label giving this sample's treatment or condition can be read as: live attenuated yellow fever vaccine strain. Libraries were prepared through 5' RACE. Sequencing used an Illumina NovaSeq 6000. TCRdb cleaned the public reads at Q25 with fastp, built clones with MiXCR and kept in-frame beta chains. Rows with one shared CDR3 protein collapse into an entry with the most common genes and DNA. Counted in this sample were around 310,000 distinct CDR3 sequences; 4% of them appeared once. The ten largest clones take up less than 25% of the sample. Here the sequenced sample was PBMCs, taken 5 days after the yellow fever booster vaccination. These receptors were collected from a man aged 18 to 35 who received the YFV17D yellow fever vaccine.

The chain recombines TRBV6-2 or TRBV6-3 with TRBJ1-1; 10 bases are shared with TRBD1. The J segment lost 3 bases and the V segment lost 6 bases, leaving 4 bases of the junction unmatched. Germline V gene lookup returns CDR1 MNHEY and CDR2 SVGEGT. The CDR3 runs 14 residues. The CDR3 nucleotides are TGTGCCAGCAGAGGGACAGGGGAGGACACTGAAGCTTTCTTT. It specifies CASRGTGEDTEAFF.

The rearrangement joins TRBV5-1 to TRBJ1-5, with D hard to call. V lost 4 bases, J lost 4 bases, and 18 bases lay in between. Germline V CDR1 and CDR2: SGHRS, YFSETQ. This CDR3 is built from 16 residues. The DNA of the CDR3 is TGCGCCAGCAGCCCGACCGGGGATACGAAAAATCAGCCCCAGCATTTT. It is translated as CASSPTGDTKNQPQHF. The whole variable domain, filled in from reference TRBV5-1 and TRBJ1-5, reads KAGVTQTPRYLIKTRGQQVTLSCSPISGHRSVSWYQQTPGQGLQFLFEYFSETQRNKGNFPGRFSGRQFSNSRSEMNVSTLELGDSALYLCASSPTGDTKNQPQHFGDGTRLSIL.

The V and J genes are TRBV5-1 and TRBJ2-1; tentative D call: TRBD1 (7 bases). Per germline, CDR1 SGHRS and CDR2 YFSETQ. Trimming stripped 8 bases from V and 4 bases from J, with 22 bases between. This CDR3 region has 16 residues. Here the CDR3 DNA reads TGCGCCAGTCAAACTATCGGCGGGACAGAATACAATGAGCAGTTCTTC. Protein product: CASQTIGGTEYNEQFF.

In DNA, the CDR3 is TGCAGTGCTAGACCTGGCGGCCAATACTCCTACAATGAGCAGTTCTTC. Its protein is CSARPGGQYSYNEQFF. The chain has TRBV20-1 and TRBJ2-1; D unclear. The CDR3 is made up of 16 amino acids. The ends were cut back, 2 bases at V and 0 bases at J, with 14 bases in the middle. Germline V lookup: CDR1 DFQATT, CDR2 SNEGSKA (reference sequence).

This chain joins TRBV7-4 and TRBJ1-5; no clear D gene. Germline assignment: CDR1 SGHVT and CDR2 SQSDAQ. This CDR3 is 15 amino acids long. Trimming removed 3 bases at V and 8 bases at J, with 17 bases between. CDR3 sequence reads: CASSFGSPRSEPQHF. CDR3 nucleotides: TGTGCCAGCAGCTTCGGCTCCCCAAGGTCGGAGCCCCAGCATTTT.

This clonotype was recorded a few times. The CDR3, as DNA: TGTGCCAGCAGCTACGAGCAGTTCTTC. It encodes CASSYEQFF. The chain combines TRBV7-2 with TRBJ2-1; D gene uncertain. Germline V lookup: CDR1 SGHTA, CDR2 FQGNSA. The V gene lost 4 bases and the J gene lost 10 bases, with 2 bases spanning the gap. The CDR3 runs to 9 residues.

This clonotype qualifies as medium-sized. The V gene is TRBV10-2, the J gene TRBJ2-7; D is unclear. The CDR3 totals 11 residues. In germline, CDR1 is WSHSY, CDR2 SAAADI. V gave up 8 bases and J gave up 2 bases, with 7 bases separating them. CDR3 DNA sequence: TGCGCCAGCGGGTCCCCCTACGAGCAGTACTTC. It yields the protein CASGSPYEQYF.

The chain carries TRBV20-1 and TRBJ2-5, with D perhaps assigned TRBD1 or TRBD2 (5 bases each). CDR1 and CDR2 from the germline V gene are DFQATT and SNEGSKA (reference sequence). The length of the CDR3 is 18 residues. V lost 1 base and J 5 bases, leaving 26 bases between the germline ends. The chain's CDR3 is CSARGPLRDRTDWETQYF. CDR3 sequence (DNA): TGCAGTGCTAGAGGGCCGCTCCGGGACCGGACGGACTGGGAGACCCAGTACTTC.

In DNA, the CDR3 is TGCAGTGCCCGCCTAGACGGGTACGAGCAGTACTTC. Translation: CSARLDGYEQYF. The V call is TRBV20-1, the J call TRBJ2-7; no definite D call. V was cut by 6 bases and J by 4 bases, with 13 bases left in between. The germline V gene encodes CDR1 DFQATT and CDR2 SNEGSKA (reference sequence). CDR3 size: 12 residues.

This clonotype was picked up many times. V usage is TRBV7-9 and J usage is TRBJ2-4; D call uncertain. The CDR3 consists of 14 residues. Germline-derived CDR1 and CDR2 are SEHNR and FQNEAQ (reference sequence). Deletions cut 5 bases from V and 8 bases from J, with 16 bases between. CDR3 nucleotide sequence: TGTGCCAGCAGCATTTCCGCGGTCTGGGACATTCAGTACTTC. Its protein is CASSISAVWDIQYF.

The chain couples TRBV7-3 to TRBJ2-3; D is unresolved. Trimming removed 1 base from V and 5 bases from J, with 10 bases in between. From germline, CDR1 is SGHTA and CDR2 FQGTGA. The CDR3 runs 14 residues. In DNA, the CDR3 is TGTGCCAGCAGCTTAAACGGGTTTCTAGATACGCAGTATTTT. This encodes CASSLNGFLDTQYF.

J is TRBJ2-3 and V is TRBV21-1; the D call TRBD1 from the table was never checked on the DNA. TRBV21-1 corresponds to a pseudogene. The CDR3 runs 15 residues. The CDR3 region has the DNA TGTGCCCCCCCCGCCCGTACACAGCGCACAGATACGCAGTATTTT. It specifies CAPPARTQRTDTQYF.

The chain combines TRBV12-3 or TRBV12-4 with TRBJ2-1; TRBD2 is a possible D gene (6 bases). V lost 6 bases to trimming and J lost 3 bases, with 18 bases between them. This CDR3 contains 16 residues. The DNA of the CDR3 is TGTGCCAGCAGCGGGGGTGGCGGGACCAGCTACAATGAGCAGTTCTTC. The encoded protein is CASSGGGGTSYNEQFF.

This clonotype has just a few counts. J is TRBJ2-1 and V is TRBV12-3 or TRBV12-4, with D maybe TRBD2 (7 bases). Trimming took 4 bases from V and 4 from J, leaving 23 bases between them. The CDR3 contains 18 residues. CDR3 loop: CASSSPPGSRGAYNEQFF. In nucleotides, the CDR3 is TGTGCCAGCAGTTCGCCTCCGGGCTCTCGGGGGGCGTACAATGAGCAGTTCTTC.

This clonotype was counted many times. In DNA, the CDR3 is TGTGCCAGCAGCCATGAGACAGGGGGCACCGGGGAGCTGTTTTTT. Residues: CASSHETGGTGELFF. The chain employs TRBV4-2 and TRBJ2-2, with 9 nucleotides matching TRBD1. With 3 bases clipped from V and 4 bases from J, the junction kept 3 bases outside the gene matches. Germline loops: CDR1 LGHNA, CDR2 YNFKEQ. The CDR3 runs 15 residues.

This chain uses TRBV12-3 or TRBV12-4 with TRBJ1-5, with a tentative D call TRBD1 (5 bases). With 9 bases removed from V and 11 bases from J, the gap between germline ends came to 23 bases. CDR3 length: 14 amino acids. The CDR3 region has the DNA TGTGCCAGTAACTCGGACACGGATTATCTCTCCCAGCATTTT. This translates into CASNSDTDYLSQHF.

The chain recombines TRBV7-2 with TRBJ1-1; 8 bases map to TRBD1. V lost 5 bases and J lost 6; bases outside the gene matches: 11. CDR3 length: 15 residues. The V gene's germline CDR1 is SGHTA and CDR2 FQGNSA. CDR3 coding DNA: TGTGCCAGCAGCGTCGGACAGGGAAGGAATGCTGAAGCTTTCTTT. Translating gives CASSVGQGRNAEAFF.